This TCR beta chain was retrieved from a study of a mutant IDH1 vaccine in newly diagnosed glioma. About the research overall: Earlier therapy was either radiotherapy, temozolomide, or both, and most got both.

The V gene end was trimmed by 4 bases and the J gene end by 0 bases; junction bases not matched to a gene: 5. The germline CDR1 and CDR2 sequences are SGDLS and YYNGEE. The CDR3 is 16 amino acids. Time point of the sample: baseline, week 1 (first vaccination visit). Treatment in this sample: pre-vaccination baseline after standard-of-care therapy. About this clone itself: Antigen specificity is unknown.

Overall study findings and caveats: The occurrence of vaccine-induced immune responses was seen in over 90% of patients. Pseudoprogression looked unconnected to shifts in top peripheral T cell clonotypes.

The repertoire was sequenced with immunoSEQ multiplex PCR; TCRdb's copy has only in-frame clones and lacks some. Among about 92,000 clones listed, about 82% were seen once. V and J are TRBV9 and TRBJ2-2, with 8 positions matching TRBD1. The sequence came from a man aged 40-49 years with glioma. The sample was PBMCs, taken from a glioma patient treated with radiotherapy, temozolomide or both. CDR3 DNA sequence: TGTGCCAGCAGCCCACAGGGGGTTACGAACACCGGGGAGCTGTTTTTT. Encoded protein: CASSPQGVTNTGELFF.